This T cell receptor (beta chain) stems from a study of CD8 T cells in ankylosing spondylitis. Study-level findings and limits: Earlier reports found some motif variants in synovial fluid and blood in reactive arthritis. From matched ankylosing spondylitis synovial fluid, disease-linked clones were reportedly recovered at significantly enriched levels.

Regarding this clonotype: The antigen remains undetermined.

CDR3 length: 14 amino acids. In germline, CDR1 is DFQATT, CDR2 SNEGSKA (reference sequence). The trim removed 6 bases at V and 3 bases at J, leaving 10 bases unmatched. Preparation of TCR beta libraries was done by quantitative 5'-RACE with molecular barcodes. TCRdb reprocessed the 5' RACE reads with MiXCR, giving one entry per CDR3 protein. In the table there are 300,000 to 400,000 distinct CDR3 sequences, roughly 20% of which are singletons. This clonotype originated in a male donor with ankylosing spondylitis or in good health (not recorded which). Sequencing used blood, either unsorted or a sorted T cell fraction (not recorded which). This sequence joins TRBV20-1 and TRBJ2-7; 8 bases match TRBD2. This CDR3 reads CSASPGLVGYEQYF. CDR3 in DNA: TGCAGTGCATCCCCGGGACTAGTGGGCTACGAGCAGTACTTC.